This T cell receptor beta chain was documented in a study of blood T cell repertoires in COVID-19. As for the study in general: PBMCs, B-cell-depleted T cells, or T cells provided the cDNA or gDNA that made up the material.

Germline V gene data show CDR1 as SGDLS and CDR2 as YYNGEE. Trimming stripped 0 bases from V and 1 base from J, with 7 bases between. The length of the CDR3 is 14 residues. Authors' analysis steps: The authors estimated nucleated cell counts from reference gene primer amplification. Assay used: immunoSEQ multiplex PCR; TCRdb lists only in-frame clones, some missing. Clone size and the V and J calls come from that table; the DNA yielded D and trimming. The profile covers approximately 200,000 clones, with approximately 80% appearing a single time and about 12% taken by the ten largest. Enrolled through a virtual design, the participants were between roughly 18 and 95 years of age and came from approximately 25 US areas. Two negative PCRs, clearance, or symptom resolution characterized the recovered Cohort 3 donors.

The specimen sequenced was PBMCs or T cells enriched from blood (not recorded which). V usage is TRBV9 and J usage is TRBJ2-5; D is undetermined. This sequence was found in a man in his forties who had recovered from COVID-19. CDR3 sequence: CASSVAQTQETQYF. The CDR3 region has the DNA TGTGCCAGCAGCGTAGCACAGACCCAAGAGACCCAGTACTTC.